These 23 T cell receptor beta chains originate from one sample sequenced in a study of spatial heterogeneity in lung cancer. One entry per CDR3 protein results from TCRdb running MiXCR on the 5' RACE reads. The sample holds about 38,000 distinct CDR3 sequences, around 7.5% seen once. Regarding time point: sample taken at primary tumor resection. The starting material was PBMCs, obtained at surgery. The receptors derive from a male donor with early-stage non-small cell lung cancer.

The table lists this clonotype with many counts. This chain uses TRBV10-3 with TRBJ2-7; TRBD1 aligns across 7 bases. V was clipped by 0 bases and J by 4 bases; unmatched bases: 9. The CDR3 totals 16 residues. Germline CDR1 and CDR2: ENHRY and SYGVKD. Written as DNA, the CDR3 is TGTGCCATCAGTGAGTCGACAGGGTCTCGGATTTACGAGCAGTACTTC. Its protein is CAISESTGSRIYEQYF.

The chain couples TRBV24-1 to TRBJ1-2; 8 bases align to TRBD1. CDR1 is KGHDR and CDR2 is SFDVKD in the germline V gene. This CDR3 has 12 residues. V was clipped by 9 bases and J by 4 bases; unmatched bases: 3. The CDR3 is CATWDRIYGYTF. The CDR3 nucleotides are TGTGCCACCTGGGACAGGATCTATGGCTACACCTTC.

The chain joins TRBV27 to TRBJ1-5, with D perhaps TRBD1 (6 bases). CDR1 and CDR2 from the germline V gene are MNHEY and SMNVEV (reference sequence). The CDR3 has 15 residues. V lost 6 bases to trimming and J lost 2 bases, with 14 bases between them. CDR3 nucleotides: TGTGCCAGCAGCCTACAGGGAAGGGGCAATCAGCCCCAGCATTTT. Residues: CASSLQGRGNQPQHF.

This clonotype was detected ten times or more. This chain connects TRBV12-3 or TRBV12-4 to TRBJ1-1, with D possibly being TRBD1 (6 bases). The CDR3 spans 14 residues. V was cut by 6 bases and J by 5 bases, with 16 bases left in between. CDR3 loop: CASRTRTGKTEAFF. The CDR3 DNA reads TGTGCCAGCAGAACGCGTACAGGGAAGACTGAAGCTTTCTTT.

The chain couples TRBV3-2 to TRBJ2-3. TRBV3-2 is described as a pseudogene. CDR3 length: 9 residues. In DNA form, the CDR3 reads TGTGCCACCGGTGATACGCAGTATTTT. This sequence encodes CATGDTQYF.

This clonotype was found many times. The chain employs TRBV29-1 and TRBJ1-2; D is perhaps TRBD1 (6 bases). The germline gives CDR1 SQVTM, CDR2 ANQGSEA. Trimming left V 6 bases short and J 6 bases short, with 20 bases between. The CDR3 loop spans 14 amino acids. This CDR3 reads CSVSRDTYQDGYTF. CDR3 DNA sequence: TGCAGCGTGAGCCGGGACACATATCAGGATGGCTACACCTTC.

This clonotype was seen a few times. The chain has TRBV15 and TRBJ2-5; D remains unclear. This CDR3 has 15 residues. V lost 0 bases to trimming and J lost 5 bases, with 13 bases between them. Germline values: CDR1 LNHNV, CDR2 YYDKDF (reference sequence). The CDR3 loop is CATSRDPSSGETQYF. CDR3 DNA sequence: TGTGCCACCAGCAGAGATCCGTCTAGTGGGGAGACCCAGTACTTC. Complete variable domain (other parts from reference TRBV15 and TRBJ2-5): DAMVIQNPRYQVTQFGKPVTLSCSQTLNHNVMYWYQQKSSQAPKLLFHYYDKDFNNEADTPDNFQSRRPNTSFCFLDIRSPGLGDTAMYLCATSRDPSSGETQYFGPGTRLLVL.

The chain is built from TRBV7-3 and TRBJ2-5; D not resolved. Germline V gene sequence: CDR1 SGHTA, CDR2 FQGTGA. This CDR3 spans 14 amino acids. The V end lost 2 bases, the J end lost 2 bases, and 9 bases lay between the germline ends. CDR3 bases: TGTGCCAGCAGCTTAGCGGCCTTACAAGAGACCCAGTACTTC. Amino acids: CASSLAALQETQYF.

This clonotype occurred many times. The chain has TRBV7-8 and TRBJ2-1, with D unclear. Per the germline V gene, CDR1 is SGHVS and CDR2 is FQNEAQ. Trimming left V 6 bases short and J 0 bases short, with 9 bases between. This CDR3 region has 14 residues. The CDR3 DNA is TGTGCCAGCAGTCAAGTAGGCTCCTACAATGAGCAGTTCTTC. Translating gives CASSQVGSYNEQFF.

This clonotype was seen repeatedly, ten times or more. The chain couples TRBV5-1 to TRBJ1-6; no definite D call. V was pared by 0 bases and J by 7 bases, with 11 bases between. There are 15 residues in the CDR3. In germline, CDR1 is SGHRS, CDR2 YFSETQ. The CDR3 is CASSLDGRYNSPLHF. The CDR3 DNA sequence: TGCGCCAGCAGCTTGGACGGGCGGTACAATTCACCCCTCCACTTT.

This clonotype was seen repeatedly, ten times or more. V usage is TRBV9 and J usage is TRBJ1-1, with D maybe TRBD1 (6 bases). This CDR3 comprises 14 residues. Between the trimmed V and J ends, which lost 4 bases and 6 bases, there was a span of 16 bases. The germline gives CDR1 SGDLS, CDR2 YYNGEE. As DNA, the CDR3 is TGTGCCAGCAGCCCTAGGGGGGCGCGGCCTGAAGCTTTCTTT. Protein product: CASSPRGARPEAFF.

V and J are TRBV30 and TRBJ1-4; D not resolved. Germline V gives CDR1 GTSNPN, CDR2 SVGIG (reference sequence). The CDR3 is made up of 13 amino acids. Deletions cut 3 bases from V and 2 bases from J, with 7 bases between. CDR3 sequence: CAWRALTNEKLFF. The CDR3 region has the DNA TGTGCCTGGAGAGCACTGACTAATGAAAAACTGTTTTTT.

Ten or more counts support this clonotype. The chain uses TRBV3-1 and TRBJ1-6; no reliable D call. Germline-derived CDR1 and CDR2 are LGHDT and YNNKEL (reference sequence). The CDR3 totals 13 residues. Trimming shortened V by 0 bases and J by 8 bases, and 5 bases separated the two germline ends. The CDR3 DNA reads as TGTGCCAGCAGCCAAGATCCAGATTCACCCCTCCACTTT. Amino acids: CASSQDPDSPLHF.

At least ten counts were recorded for this clonotype. V and J are TRBV6-2 or TRBV6-3 and TRBJ2-7; a possible D gene is TRBD1 (5 bases). The CDR3 totals 13 residues. Trimming removed 2 bases from V and 3 bases from J, with 8 bases in between. Germline CDR1 and CDR2: MNHEY and SVGEGT. The CDR3 protein is CASSYEGDYEQYV. CDR3 DNA sequence: TGTGCCAGCAGTTACGAAGGGGACTACGAGCAGTACGTC.

This clonotype was observed many times. The CDR3: CASSQATGGWNQPQHF. Here the CDR3 DNA reads TGCGCCAGCAGCCAGGCGACAGGGGGCTGGAATCAGCCCCAGCATTTT. This chain uses TRBV4-3 with TRBJ1-5; 10 positions match TRBD1. Germline CDR1 is LGHNA and CDR2 is YSLEER. This CDR3 contains 16 residues. V lost 3 bases, J lost 4 bases, and 6 bases stayed unmatched.

Many counts were recorded for this clonotype. The chain carries TRBV7-9 and TRBJ1-4, with D possibly TRBD1 on 5 matching bases. The CDR3 extends over 14 amino acids. Germline V gene data show CDR1 as SEHNR and CDR2 as FQNEAQ (reference sequence). Deletions cut 7 bases from V and 4 bases from J, with 13 bases between. The CDR3, as DNA: TGTGCCAGCAACCCGACAGACCTTAATGAAAAACTGTTTTTT. Residues: CASNPTDLNEKLFF.

This clonotype has ten or more counts. This chain uses TRBV5-1 with TRBJ1-2; no firm D call. V was pared by 4 bases and J by 3 bases, with 10 bases between. This CDR3 comprises 13 residues. CDR1 is SGHRS, CDR2 YFSETQ, per germline. This chain's CDR3 is CASSARRDYGYTF. CDR3 bases: TGCGCCAGCAGCGCGCGACGGGACTATGGCTACACCTTC.

This clonotype was counted at least ten times. V is TRBV5-1 and J is TRBJ1-1, with 7 bases matching TRBD1. J gave up 10 bases and V 5 bases, and 14 bases lay outside the gene matches. This CDR3 region has 14 residues. Per germline, CDR1 SGHRS and CDR2 YFSETQ. As DNA, the CDR3 is TGCGCCAGCAGTCCCGGGACAGCTACAGTTGGAGCTTTCTTT. Translated: CASSPGTATVGAFF.

This clonotype appeared many times. This rearrangement joins TRBV12-3 or TRBV12-4 to TRBJ1-2; 9 nucleotides align to TRBD1. The CDR3 loop spans 14 amino acids. Trimming took 5 bases from V and 7 from J; bases not matched to a gene: 8. CDR3 amino acids: CASSPRTGVAGYTF. Written as DNA, the CDR3 is TGTGCCAGCAGTCCTCGGACAGGGGTTGCTGGCTACACCTTC.

This clonotype was detected many times. The rearrangement uses TRBV24-1 and TRBJ2-1; 8 nucleotides align to TRBD2. This CDR3 spans 14 amino acids. Germline trimming cut 7 bases from V and 8 bases from J; bases unmatched to any gene: 9. Germline CDR1 KGHDR, CDR2 SFDVKD. CDR3 region: CATSPGSGRDEQFF. The DNA of the CDR3 is TGTGCCACCAGCCCTGGGAGCGGGAGAGATGAGCAGTTCTTC.

V is TRBV20-1 and J is TRBJ2-1; D remains unclear. V was shortened by 3 bases and J by 7 bases, with 10 bases between the two germline ends. CDR1 is DFQATT and CDR2 is SNEGSKA in the germline V gene (reference sequence). This CDR3 has 12 residues. The CDR3 DNA is TGCAGTGCTAGCAGGCTTAGGAATGAGCAGTTCTTC. Translated: CSASRLRNEQFF.

This clonotype was counted at least ten times. V usage is TRBV3-1 and J usage is TRBJ1-6; D is unresolved. The V end was cut by 3 bases, the J end by 6 bases, with 6 bases between. The CDR3 is made up of 13 amino acids. The germline V gene encodes CDR1 LGHDT and CDR2 YNNKEL (reference sequence). The CDR3 is CASSQQFNSPLHF. CDR3 DNA: TGTGCCAGCAGCCAGCAGTTTAATTCACCCCTCCACTTT.

The rearrangement links TRBV18 to TRBJ2-4, with TRBD1 matching 7 bases. The CDR3 has 15 residues. V trimming: 4 bases; J trimming: 6 bases; junction bases outside the gene matches: 9. Germline lookup yields CDR1 KGHSH and CDR2 LQKENI. CDR3 sequence: CASSLTTGRANIQYF. As DNA, the CDR3 is TGTGCCAGCTCACTCACGACAGGGCGGGCAAACATTCAGTACTTC.